Sequencing of this TCR beta chain was carried out in a study of T cell responses to AZD1222 COVID-19 vaccine. General study results and limits: Baseline seropositivity occurred in only a handful of AZD1222 recipients.

This clone was picked up a small number of times. The antigen remains undetermined. The length of the CDR3 is 13 residues. Germline values: CDR1 MDHEN, CDR2 SYDVKM. V was clipped by 4 bases and J by 3 bases; unmatched bases: 3. TCRdb's copy holds only in-frame clones and misses some; the assay was immunoSEQ multiplex PCR. The profile shows around 140,000 clones, more than 90% of them singletons. The sample here was peripheral blood, taken on day 0 of AZD1222 vaccination. The receptor was isolated from an adult in good health. V is TRBV28 and J is TRBJ2-7; 7 bases map to TRBD2. The CDR3 sequence: CASSSTGGYEQYF. CDR3 nucleotide sequence: TGTGCCAGCAGTTCCACGGGGGGCTACGAGCAGTACTTC.